The text below deals with one T cell receptor beta chain. A single base separates this from a much larger clone, so it may be a read error. TCRdb processed the 5' RACE reads anew with MiXCR; each CDR3 protein has one entry. The sample includes fewer than 300,000 distinct CDR3 sequences, roughly a sixth seen only once; the top ten take 20% to 25%. Germline-derived CDR1 and CDR2 are SGHVS and FNYEAQ. The CDR3 runs to 15 residues. This sample was included in a study of T-cell memory formation after mild COVID-19. The TCR sequence derives from a man in his late teens or twenties who had mild COVID-19 (a few samples of this study predate the infection). Cell type and time point are not known. This chain links TRBV7-6 with TRBJ2-5, with TRBD1 identical over 11 bases. What was sequenced was PBMCs or a T cell subset sorted from them (not recorded which). The CDR3 bases are TGTGCCGGCAGCTCCGGACAGGGGGCATCGGAGACCCAGTACTTC. It translates to CAGSSGQGASETQYF.